One sample yielded the 25 T cell receptor beta chains listed below, sequenced in a study of vaccination and CD4 T cells after COVID-19. Cultured CD4+ T cell DNA was sequenced using the Oncomine TCR Beta short-read assay. TCRdb analysed the PCR reads with MiXCR anew, one entry per CDR3 protein. The table shows 20,000 to 25,000 distinct CDR3 sequences, with more than 25% occurring only once. For these receptors, no antigen is known. Time point given: late sampling 161 to 241 days after vaccination in three convalescent patients. Noted treatment: roughly nine-day PBMC culture with coronavirus spike peptide pools or control peptides (ViraFEST assay). Source: CD4+ T cells from blood, cultured in vitro, taken about 7 months after SARS-CoV-2 vaccination. The source of these receptors is a human donor who had recovered from COVID-19.

V is TRBV7-3 and J is TRBJ2-5, with 7 bases fitting TRBD1. This CDR3 region has 14 residues. The trim removed 4 bases at V and 5 bases at J, leaving 7 bases unmatched. Germline V gene lookup returns CDR1 SGHTA and CDR2 FQGTGA. The chain's CDR3 is CASSWTGPQETQYF. The DNA of the CDR3 is TGTGCCAGCAGCTGGACAGGACCCCAGGAGACCCAGTACTTC.

This clonotype was seen only a few times. The V and J genes are TRBV25-1 and TRBJ2-3; D unresolved. V was clipped by 5 bases and J by 6 bases, with 6 bases between them. CDR3 length: 11 amino acids. Germline V CDR1 and CDR2: MGHDK, SYGVNS. The CDR3 protein is CASSLSDTQYF. The DNA of the CDR3 is TGTGCCAGCAGTCTATCGGATACGCAGTATTTT.

The chain couples TRBV28 to TRBJ1-6, with D uncertain. The V end was cut by 4 bases, the J end by 9 bases, with 10 bases between. Germline V lookup: CDR1 MDHEN, CDR2 SYDVKM. The CDR3 contains 13 residues. The CDR3 bases are TGTGCCAGCAGTTCGAGAGGCGGTTCACCCCTCCACTTT. Translated: CASSSRGGSPLHF.

CDR3 sequence: CSATTGLVGGYTF. The CDR3 DNA is TGCAGTGCCACGACAGGGCTGGTTGGTGGCTACACCTTC. The chain recombines TRBV20-1 with TRBJ1-2, with TRBD1 matching 7 bases. This CDR3 has 13 amino acids. V was pared by 6 bases and J by 7 bases, with 11 bases of the junction left unmatched. Germline lookup yields CDR1 DFQATT and CDR2 SNEGSKA (reference sequence).

The chain employs TRBV5-4 and TRBJ2-6, with TRBD1 as a possible D gene (6 bases). The CDR3 spans 17 residues. Germline V gives CDR1 SGHNT, CDR2 YYREEE (reference sequence). Trimming took off 4 bases at V and 4 bases at J, with 18 bases between the two ends. The CDR3 coding sequence is TGTGCCAGCAGCGGACAAAAGACAGGAGACGGGGCCAACGTCCTGACTTTC. Its protein is CASSGQKTGDGANVLTF.

There are a few counts of this clonotype. The chain joins TRBV7-9 to TRBJ2-7, with TRBD2 matching over 9 bases. The CDR3 runs 17 residues. The trim removed 1 base at V and 4 bases at J, leaving 11 bases unmatched. Germline V gene sequence: CDR1 SEHNR, CDR2 FQNEAQ (reference sequence). CDR3 sequence reads: CASSLVLAGPVVYEQYF. The CDR3 nucleotides are TGTGCCAGCAGCTTAGTCCTAGCGGGACCCGTAGTGTACGAGCAGTACTTC.

By proportion, this clonotype is medium-sized. The chain is built from TRBV27 and TRBJ2-7; possible D gene TRBD1, 6 bases. The CDR3 runs to 10 residues. Trimming took off 8 bases at V and 4 bases at J, with 6 bases between the two ends. Germline lookup yields CDR1 MNHEY and CDR2 SMNVEV (reference sequence). CDR3 nucleotides: TGTGCCAGCGGGACATACGAGCAGTACTTC. Translated, it gives CASGTYEQYF.

Only a few counts were recorded for this clonotype. This rearrangement joins TRBV20-1 to TRBJ2-1; D remains unclear. In germline, CDR1 is DFQATT, CDR2 SNEGSKA (reference sequence). The CDR3 loop spans 15 amino acids. The V end was cut by 4 bases, the J end by 0 bases, with 13 bases between. The CDR3 loop reads CSAKPLISSYNEQFF. The DNA of the CDR3 is TGCAGTGCTAAACCCCTCATTTCCTCCTACAATGAGCAGTTCTTC.

In its sample, this clonotype was seen once. This rearrangement joins TRBV6-5 to TRBJ2-3; 9 nucleotides match TRBD2. Germline CDR1 MNHEY, CDR2 SVGAGI. V lost 2 bases, J lost 1 base, and 1 base stayed unmatched. The CDR3 is 15 amino acids. This CDR3 is CASSYGGRGTDTQYF. CDR3 bases: TGTGCCAGCAGTTACGGCGGGAGGGGCACAGATACGCAGTATTTT.

This clonotype was counted only a few times. The rearrangement joins TRBV20-1 to TRBJ2-3, with D maybe TRBD2 (6 bases). CDR3 size: 14 residues. Between the trimmed V and J ends, which lost 0 bases and 2 bases, there was a span of 9 bases. Germline V CDR1 and CDR2: DFQATT, SNEGSKA (reference sequence). The CDR3 DNA reads as TGCAGTGCTAGAGATGGGACTGACACAGATACGCAGTATTTT. This translates into CSARDGTDTDTQYF.

This clonotype was counted a few times. The rearrangement links TRBV20-1 to TRBJ1-1; no clear D gene. Trimming left V 1 base short and J 4 bases short, with 4 bases between. From germline, CDR1 is DFQATT and CDR2 SNEGSKA (reference sequence). This CDR3 has 11 residues. The DNA for the CDR3 is TGCAGTGCTAGAGTGACCACTGAAGCTTTCTTT. Protein: CSARVTTEAFF.

This clonotype is labeled as medium-sized. This rearrangement joins TRBV7-9 to TRBJ1-6; TRBD1 aligns across 7 bases. The J segment lost 5 bases and the V segment lost 5 bases, leaving 6 bases of the junction unmatched. Germline V CDR1 and CDR2: SEHNR, FQNEAQ (reference sequence). The CDR3 sequence is 15 residues long. CDR3 residues: CASSPLQGNNSPLHF. The CDR3 nucleotides are TGTGCCAGCAGCCCCCTACAGGGGAATAATTCACCCCTCCACTTT. The entire variable domain, with the rest obtained from reference TRBV7-9 and TRBJ1-6, is as follows: DTGVSQNPRHKITKRGQNVTFRCDPISEHNRLYWYRQTLGQGPEFLTYFQNEAQLEKSRLLSDRFSAERPKGSFSTLEIQRTEQGDSAMYLCASSPLQGNNSPLHFGNGTRLTVT.

This clonotype was counted between two and nine times. The gene calls are TRBV10-1 and TRBJ2-5; D is undetermined. Germline CDR1 and CDR2: WNHNN and SYGVQD (reference sequence). The CDR3 is 13 residues long. Trimming took off 2 bases at V and 5 bases at J, with 9 bases between the two ends. The CDR3, as DNA: TGCGCCAGCAGTGAGGGGGATGAGGAGACCCAGTACTTC. Protein sequence: CASSEGDEETQYF.

In DNA form, the CDR3 reads TGTGCCAGCTGGTCACAGCGATCCTACGAGCAGTACTTC. This sequence encodes CASWSQRSYEQYF. V gene TRBV28 combines with J gene TRBJ2-7; D unclear. CDR3 size: 13 residues. The V end was cut by 8 bases, the J end by 1 base, with 12 bases between. Germline-derived CDR1 and CDR2 are MDHEN and SYDVKM.

V gene TRBV27 combines with J gene TRBJ2-5; D is uncertain. Deletions cut 8 bases from V and 3 bases from J, with 13 bases between. CDR3 size: 13 residues. Looked up from germline, CDR1 is MNHEY and CDR2 is SMNVEV (reference sequence). CDR3 loop: CASGEDSEETQYF. The CDR3 DNA reads as TGTGCCAGCGGTGAGGATAGTGAAGAGACCCAGTACTTC.

The genes are TRBV6-5 and TRBJ2-7, with D perhaps being TRBD1 or TRBD2 (6 bases each). CDR1 MNHEY and CDR2 SVGAGI come from the germline V gene. This CDR3 has 13 amino acids. Trimming left V 4 bases short and J 9 bases short, with 16 bases between. DNA of the CDR3: TGTGCCAGCAGTTGGGACCCCTCGGGGGCGCAGTACTTC. It codes for CASSWDPSGAQYF.

This clonotype came up a few times. V is TRBV7-3 and J is TRBJ1-6; D may be TRBD1 (6 bases). The ends were cut back, 2 bases at V and 7 bases at J, with 12 bases in the middle. The CDR3 runs 15 residues. The V gene's germline CDR1 is SGHTA and CDR2 FQGTGA. CDR3 amino acids: CASSLWAQGNSPLHF. DNA for the CDR3: TGTGCCAGCAGCTTATGGGCCCAGGGGAATTCACCCCTCCACTTT.

The chain recombines TRBV4-1 with TRBJ1-2; TRBD1 matches at 7 bases. This CDR3 is built from 15 residues. Germline V gene lookup returns CDR1 MGHRA and CDR2 YSYEKL. V dropped 1 base and J dropped 4; count of bases not matched to a gene: 6. The CDR3, as DNA: TGCGCCAGCAGCCAAGCCGGGACAGTGAGCTATGGCTACACCTTC. Its protein is CASSQAGTVSYGYTF.

The chain carries TRBV20-1 and TRBJ2-1; D not resolved. The CDR3 spans 12 residues. Trimming shortened V by 8 bases and J by 7 bases, and 15 bases separated the two germline ends. CDR1 and CDR2 (germline): DFQATT, SNEGSKA (reference sequence). The chain's CDR3 is CSTVHYQNEQFF. The CDR3, as DNA: TGCAGTACCGTTCACTACCAGAATGAGCAGTTCTTC.

A few counts support this clonotype. The genes are TRBV28 and TRBJ1-2; 10 bases map to TRBD1. The length of the CDR3 is 14 residues. The V and J ends lost 6 bases and 0 bases, in that order; junction bases with no gene match: 1. From germline, CDR1 is MDHEN and CDR2 SYDVKM. The CDR3 nucleotides read TGTGCCAGCAGGGGGACAGGGGCTAACTATGGCTACACCTTC. Residues: CASRGTGANYGYTF.

J is TRBJ1-6 and V is TRBV18; D possibly corresponds to TRBD1 (6 bases). V was trimmed by 3 bases and J by 10 bases, leaving 19 bases between them. Germline-derived CDR1 and CDR2 are KGHSH and LQKENI. The CDR3 has 16 amino acids. The CDR3 reads CASSPILGRGRSPLHF. As DNA, the CDR3 is TGTGCCAGCTCACCCATATTGGGCAGGGGAAGGTCACCCCTCCACTTT.

The CDR3 bases are TGTGCCACCAGCAGAGCGGGTAGCGGGAATTACAATGAGCAGTTCTTC. It specifies CATSRAGSGNYNEQFF. The chain has TRBV15 and TRBJ2-1, with TRBD2 identical over 8 bases. The CDR3 runs to 16 residues. The V gene's germline CDR1 is LNHNV and CDR2 YYDKDF (reference sequence). The junction had 6 bases not matched to a gene; V was cut back by 1 base and J by 4 bases.

The chain links TRBV7-9 to TRBJ1-6; tentatively, D is TRBD1 (5 bases). Germline V gene lookup returns CDR1 SEHNR and CDR2 FQNEAQ (reference sequence). Trimming pared 3 bases from V and 7 bases from J, leaving 16 bases between. The CDR3 is made up of 16 amino acids. The CDR3 DNA reads as TGTGCCAGCAGCTTGGTTGCGGGGCCTGAGAATTCACCCCTCCACTTT. This translates into CASSLVAGPENSPLHF. Based on the CDR3 plus reference TRBV7-9 and TRBJ1-6, the full variable domain is DTGVSQNPRHKITKRGQNVTFRCDPISEHNRLYWYRQTLGQGPEFLTYFQNEAQLEKSRLLSDRFSAERPKGSFSTLEIQRTEQGDSAMYLCASSLVAGPENSPLHFGNGTRLTVT.

This clonotype was seen a few times. V and J are TRBV4-1 and TRBJ2-1; the match to TRBD2 covers 12 bases. The germline gives CDR1 MGHRA, CDR2 YSYEKL. This CDR3 has 16 residues. V shed 4 bases and J 4 bases; nucleotides not matched to a gene: 5. The chain's CDR3 is CASSLLGLAGYNEQFF. CDR3 DNA: TGCGCCAGCAGCCTTCTAGGACTAGCGGGATACAATGAGCAGTTCTTC.

This chain joins TRBV19 and TRBJ2-7, with D possibly TRBD2 on 6 matching bases. Trimming removed 3 bases at V and 4 bases at J, with 7 bases between. CDR1 is LNHDA and CDR2 is SQIVND in the germline V gene (reference sequence). This CDR3 is 12 amino acids long. The CDR3 sequence is CASSMEGYEQYF. CDR3 DNA sequence: TGTGCCAGTAGTATGGAGGGGTACGAGCAGTACTTC.